Listed here are 10 T cell receptor beta chains from one sample, sequenced in a study of graft-versus-host responses after intestinal transplantation. Only in-frame clones appear in the TCRdb table, and some are missing; sequencing was by immunoSEQ multiplex PCR. Of 99,000 or so clones in the sample, roughly 86% were seen once. Sequencing used PBMCs, obtained 255 days after intestinal transplant. The receptor source for this set is a human patient who received an intestinal transplant, so some T cells may come from the graft donor.

The chain joins TRBV6-5 to TRBJ2-2; TRBD1 aligns across 8 bases. The V gene's germline CDR1 is MNHEY and CDR2 SVGAGI. Germline trimming cut 8 bases from V and 8 bases from J; bases unmatched to any gene: 4. CDR3 size: 12 residues. CDR3 DNA: TGTGCCAGCGTTGGGACAGGAGGGGAGCTGTTTTTT. As protein: CASVGTGGELFF.

This chain joins TRBV7-6 and TRBJ1-4; D not certain. Per germline, CDR1 SGHVS and CDR2 FNYEAQ. CDR3 size: 16 residues. V was pared by 1 base and J by 4 bases, with 13 bases between. In DNA form, the CDR3 reads TGTGCCAGCAGCTTAGGGCCACACAGCTATAATGAAAAACTGTTTTTT. This translates into CASSLGPHSYNEKLFF.

The gene calls are TRBV30 and TRBJ1-3; D possibly corresponds to TRBD1 (5 bases). CDR3 size: 16 residues. Trimming took 4 bases from V and 0 from J, leaving 16 bases between them. The germline V gene has CDR1 GTSNPN and CDR2 SVGIG (reference sequence). The CDR3 sequence is CAWNLIGVSSGNTIYF. DNA for the CDR3: TGTGCCTGGAACCTCATAGGGGTATCCTCTGGAAACACCATATATTTT.

This rearrangement joins TRBV2 to TRBJ2-1; D uncertain. Per the germline V gene, CDR1 is SNHLY and CDR2 is FYNNEI. The V gene lost 11 bases and the J gene lost 0 bases, with 11 bases spanning the gap. This CDR3 has 13 residues. The CDR3 coding sequence is TGTGCCTGTCTGTTGAGCTCCTACAATGAGCAGTTCTTC. Its protein product is CACLLSSYNEQFF.

This clone has just a few counts. This chain's CDR3 is CASSSTGPGLNEQYF. CDR3 sequence (DNA): TGTGCCAGCAGCTCCACAGGGCCAGGGTTGAATGAGCAGTACTTC. V is TRBV7-9 and J is TRBJ2-7; D possibly corresponds to TRBD1 (6 bases). This CDR3 spans 15 amino acids. The germline CDR1 and CDR2 sequences are SEHNR and FQNEAQ (reference sequence). The V end was cut by 4 bases, the J end by 7 bases, with 20 bases between. Based on the CDR3 plus reference TRBV7-9 and TRBJ2-7, the full variable domain is DTGVSQNPRHKITKRGQNVTFRCDPISEHNRLYWYRQTLGQGPEFLTYFQNEAQLEKSRLLSDRFSAERPKGSFSTLEIQRTEQGDSAMYLCASSSTGPGLNEQYFGPGTRLTVT.

The rearrangement uses TRBV9 and TRBJ1-1, with D perhaps TRBD1 (5 bases). The length of the CDR3 is 13 residues. Deletions cut 0 bases from V and 11 bases from J, with 14 bases between. Germline V gene data show CDR1 as SGDLS and CDR2 as YYNGEE. CDR3 in DNA: TGTGCCAGCAGCGTAGATCCCAGGGAAGAGGCTTTCTTT. This encodes CASSVDPREEAFF.

The gene calls are TRBV27 and TRBJ1-1; 7 nucleotides align to TRBD1. CDR3 length: 19 amino acids. The V and J ends lost 7 bases and 0 bases, in that order; junction bases with no gene match: 20. Germline V lookup: CDR1 MNHEY, CDR2 SMNVEV (reference sequence). The DNA of the CDR3 is TGTGCCAGCATTTTTCCAACGTTCGACGCAGGGGGGATGAACACTGAAGCTTTCTTT. Translated, it gives CASIFPTFDAGGMNTEAFF.

This clone was seen only once. J is TRBJ2-3 and V is TRBV19; TRBD2 matches 13 bases. There are 16 residues in the CDR3. The germline CDR1 and CDR2 sequences are LNHDA and SQIVND (reference sequence). V was clipped by 5 bases and J by 1 base; unmatched bases: 3. CDR3 sequence: CASSSGTSGGTDTQYF. The CDR3 region has the DNA TGTGCCAGTAGTTCCGGGACTAGCGGGGGCACAGATACGCAGTATTTT.

The gene calls are TRBV5-1 and TRBJ1-2; unclear D gene. Deletions cut 5 bases from V and 4 bases from J, with 12 bases between. The CDR3 spans 13 residues. The germline CDR1 and CDR2 sequences are SGHRS and YFSETQ. The CDR3 sequence is CASSPNYSYGYTF. In DNA form, the CDR3 reads TGCGCCAGCAGTCCCAACTACAGCTATGGCTACACCTTC. The full variable domain, completed using reference TRBV5-1 and TRBJ1-2, is KAGVTQTPRYLIKTRGQQVTLSCSPISGHRSVSWYQQTPGQGLQFLFEYFSETQRNKGNFPGRFSGRQFSNSRSEMNVSTLELGDSALYLCASSPNYSYGYTFGSGTRLTVV.

Here the CDR3 DNA reads TGTGCCAGCAGTGGGGGGACAAGCCTCTCTGGGGCCAACGTCCTGACTTTC. It yields the protein CASSGGTSLSGANVLTF. This chain links TRBV6-1 with TRBJ2-6; TRBD1 might be the D (6 bases). Germline V gene data show CDR1 as MNHNS and CDR2 as SASEGT. This CDR3 has 17 amino acids. Trimming took off 4 bases at V and 0 bases at J, with 13 bases between the two ends.